These 11 T cell receptor beta chains were all obtained from the same sample, sequenced in a study of identical twins. TCRdb reanalysed the 5' RACE reads using MiXCR and keeps one entry per CDR3 protein. The sample has 1.5 million to 2 million distinct CDR3 sequences, about 30% seen once. The sequenced sample consisted of cord blood. The receptors shown here come from a newborn girl in good health.

This sequence joins TRBV11-2 and TRBJ2-1; D call uncertain. The CDR3 spans 13 residues. The germline V gene has CDR1 SGHAT and CDR2 FQNNGV. V lost 6 bases to trimming and J lost 5 bases, with 11 bases between them. The CDR3 here is CASRGWPDNEQFF. The CDR3 DNA is TGTGCCAGCAGAGGCTGGCCGGACAATGAGCAGTTCTTC.

This clonotype was detected many times. This chain links TRBV12-3 or TRBV12-4 with TRBJ2-5; weak D call: TRBD1 (6 bases). The better agreement between TRBJ2-7 and the DNA end casts doubt on the J call. The CDR3 spans 14 residues. CDR3 protein: CASSAPDRVYEQYF. The CDR3 nucleotides are TGTGCCAGCAGCGCACCGGACAGAGTTTACGAGCAGTACTTC.

The rearrangement links TRBV7-2 to TRBJ2-3; D not certain. Germline V CDR1 and CDR2: SGHTA, FQGNSA. Trimming removed 1 base at V and 10 bases at J, with 9 bases between. The length of the CDR3 is 12 residues. The CDR3 region has the DNA TGTGCCAGCAGCTTAGATCCTCTCGCGCAGTATTTT. Its protein is CASSLDPLAQYF. Together with reference TRBV7-2 and TRBJ2-3, the CDR3 gives the full variable domain: GAGVSQSPSNKVTEKGKDVELRCDPISGHTALYWYRQSLGQGLEFLIYFQGNSAPDKSGLPSDRFSAERTGGSVSTLTIQRTQQEDSAVYLCASSLDPLAQYFGPGTRLTVL.

The genes are TRBV4-2 and TRBJ2-7; TRBD2 aligns across 8 bases. CDR3 size: 17 residues. Trimming took 0 bases from V and 0 from J; bases not matched to a gene: 7. CDR1 and CDR2 from the germline V gene are LGHNA and YNFKEQ. The CDR3 reads CASSQDQAGGYSYEQYF. The CDR3 coding sequence is TGTGCCAGCAGCCAAGATCAGGCGGGGGGTTACTCCTACGAGCAGTACTTC.

This clonotype was counted a few times. This CDR3 is CAISESPPSSRDREGNEQFF. DNA of the CDR3: TGTGCCATCAGTGAGTCTCCACCCTCTTCCCGGGACAGGGAGGGGAATGAGCAGTTCTTC. This rearrangement joins TRBV10-3 to TRBJ2-1; the match to TRBD1 covers 9 bases. V lost 0 bases and J lost 7; bases outside the gene matches: 19. Germline V gene lookup returns CDR1 ENHRY and CDR2 SYGVKD. This CDR3 contains 20 residues.

This clonotype has a handful of counts. The genes are TRBV5-1 and TRBJ2-7; a weak D match, TRBD2 (6 bases). The CDR3 is 16 residues long. The germline V gene has CDR1 SGHRS and CDR2 YFSETQ. V lost 2 bases and J 0 bases, leaving 15 bases between the germline ends. The CDR3 DNA reads as TGCGCCAGCAGCTTATCTTGGGGGGTGAGCTCCTACGAGCAGTACTTC. Translated, it gives CASSLSWGVSSYEQYF.

This clonotype has only a few counts. The gene calls are TRBV6-6 and TRBJ2-5, with 8 positions matching TRBD2. Unmatched junction bases numbered 19, after V lost 8 bases and J lost 11 bases. The CDR3 sequence is 15 residues long. Germline CDR1 and CDR2: MNHNY and SVGAGI (reference sequence). The CDR3 loop reads CASGTPGLGLREQYF. As DNA, the CDR3 is TGTGCCAGCGGCACCCCGGGACTAGGGTTAAGGGAGCAGTACTTC.

This sequence joins TRBV5-1 and TRBJ2-3; D ambiguous. Trimming shortened V by 1 base and J by 0 bases, and 12 bases separated the two germline ends. Germline CDR1 is SGHRS and CDR2 is YFSETQ. The CDR3 loop spans 16 amino acids. CDR3 coding DNA: TGCGCCAGCAGCTTGTGGCTCGCGGCTAGCACAGATACGCAGTATTTT. This codes for CASSLWLAASTDTQYF.

This chain connects TRBV2 to TRBJ2-3; TRBD2 aligns across 13 bases. CDR1 is SNHLY, CDR2 FYNNEI, per germline. V gave up 7 bases and J gave up 4 bases; unmatched junction bases: 5. The CDR3 covers 15 residues. The CDR3 loop reads CASTRLAGGSDTQYF. The CDR3 coding sequence is TGTGCCAGCACCAGACTAGCGGGAGGATCAGATACGCAGTATTTT.

This clonotype was counted between two and nine times. The genes are TRBV12-3 or TRBV12-4 and TRBJ2-5, with D unclear. V was clipped by 3 bases and J by 6 bases, with 8 bases between them. The CDR3 length is 12 residues. CDR3 residues: CASSFSPQTQYF. The CDR3 region has the DNA TGTGCCAGCAGTTTTAGCCCACAGACCCAGTACTTC.

This clonotype is a singleton in its sample. The gene calls are TRBV7-2 and TRBJ2-3; TRBD2 agrees at 7 bases. Germline values: CDR1 SGHTA, CDR2 FQGNSA. V trimming: 1 base; J trimming: 1 base; junction bases outside the gene matches: 5. The CDR3 runs to 16 residues. The CDR3 protein is CASSLESLAGTDTQYF. In nucleotides, the CDR3 is TGTGCCAGCAGCTTAGAGAGCCTAGCGGGCACAGATACGCAGTATTTT. The entire variable domain, with the rest obtained from reference TRBV7-2 and TRBJ2-3, is as follows: GAGVSQSPSNKVTEKGKDVELRCDPISGHTALYWYRQSLGQGLEFLIYFQGNSAPDKSGLPSDRFSAERTGGSVSTLTIQRTQQEDSAVYLCASSLESLAGTDTQYFGPGTRLTVL.